A single sample gave rise to the 29 T cell receptor beta chains below, sequenced in a study of T-cell memory formation after mild COVID-19. TCRdb reprocessed the 5' RACE reads via MiXCR and lists one record per CDR3 protein. This sample carries over 500,000 distinct CDR3 sequences, 15% to 20% of them seen once, and the ten largest clones take roughly 8.2%. The sequencing input was PBMCs or a T cell subset sorted from them (not recorded which). The origin of the receptors is an adult woman who had mild COVID-19 (a few samples of this study predate the infection). Cell type and time point are not known.

This clonotype was picked up a small number of times. V gene TRBV7-2 combines with J gene TRBJ2-7; D not certain. V was clipped by 5 bases and J by 0 bases, with 11 bases between them. CDR1 and CDR2 from the germline V gene are SGHTA and FQGNSA. The CDR3 totals 14 residues. In DNA, the CDR3 is TGTGCCAGCAGCCCTGGCCGGACCTCCTACGAGCAGTACTTC. Translated: CASSPGRTSYEQYF.

The rearrangement joins TRBV11-2 to TRBJ2-3, with 8 bases lining up with TRBD1. Per germline, CDR1 SGHAT and CDR2 FQNNGV. The J segment lost 2 bases and the V segment lost 5 bases, leaving 9 bases of the junction unmatched. CDR3 length: 16 residues. The CDR3 DNA reads TGTGCCAGCAGCCGCGGACAGGGTTCGATCACAGATACGCAGTATTTT. Protein product: CASSRGQGSITDTQYF.

This clonotype has more than one count but fewer than ten. CDR3 sequence: CATSSPPGPAKNIQYF. The CDR3 coding sequence is TGTGCCACCAGCAGCCCACCTGGGCCGGCCAAAAACATTCAGTACTTC. The chain has TRBV15 and TRBJ2-4; D ambiguous. The length of the CDR3 is 16 residues. Germline V gene data show CDR1 as LNHNV and CDR2 as YYDKDF (reference sequence). The germline V and J ends were trimmed by 3 bases and 1 base, with 13 bases remaining between them.

The chain recombines TRBV20-1 with TRBJ2-5; D ambiguous. The CDR3 has 11 residues. Germline assignment: CDR1 DFQATT and CDR2 SNEGSKA (reference sequence). Trimming cost V 2 bases and J 4 bases, with 5 bases left between them. CDR3 nucleotides: TGCAGTGCTAGATTCCGAGAGACCCAGTACTTC. Translation: CSARFRETQYF.

This clonotype was seen only a few times. The chain carries TRBV11-3 and TRBJ2-2; D may be TRBD1 or TRBD2 (5 bases each). This CDR3 region has 14 residues. The V gene lost 7 bases and the J gene lost 5 bases, with 14 bases spanning the gap. From germline, CDR1 is SGHNT and CDR2 YENEEA. CDR3 sequence (DNA): TGTGCCAGCACCCCAGGTGGGGGAACCGGGGAGCTGTTTTTT. Translating gives CASTPGGGTGELFF.

In this sample, this clonotype turned up a few times. This chain links TRBV5-1 with TRBJ2-7, with a tentative D call TRBD1 (6 bases). Germline assignment: CDR1 SGHRS and CDR2 YFSETQ. V shed 4 bases and J shed 2 bases, with 13 bases lying between them. The CDR3 is 14 amino acids. CDR3 DNA: TGCGCCAGCAGCCAAGCTCAGGGGCCCTACGAGCAGTACTTC. Protein: CASSQAQGPYEQYF. Looking up the rest from reference TRBV5-1 and TRBJ2-7 gives the full variable domain: KAGVTQTPRYLIKTRGQQVTLSCSPISGHRSVSWYQQTPGQGLQFLFEYFSETQRNKGNFPGRFSGRQFSNSRSEMNVSTLELGDSALYLCASSQAQGPYEQYFGPGTRLTVT.

V is TRBV7-2 and J is TRBJ1-1, with 9 nucleotides matching TRBD1. From germline, CDR1 is SGHTA and CDR2 FQGNSA. V gave up 5 bases and J gave up 7 bases; unmatched junction bases: 8. The CDR3 has 14 amino acids. The CDR3 sequence is CASSRPGTGNEAFF. The CDR3, as DNA: TGTGCCAGCAGCCGTCCCGGGACAGGGAATGAAGCTTTCTTT.

Of note for this clonotype: Germline and junction disagree at one end, which may indicate a read error. The chain has TRBV5-6 and TRBJ2-5; 15 nucleotides match TRBD2. The CDR3 has 15 amino acids. CDR1 is SGHDT, CDR2 YYEEEE, per germline. The CDR3 nucleotides read TGTGCCAGCACCTTGGGACTAGCGGGAGGAGAGACCCAGTACTTC. It yields the protein CASTLGLAGGETQYF.

This clonotype has just a few counts. The chain is built from TRBV12-3 or TRBV12-4 and TRBJ2-3; D may correspond to TRBD1 or TRBD2 (5 bases each). V dropped 6 bases and J dropped 8 bases, with 12 bases sitting between them. This CDR3 contains 12 residues. The CDR3 nucleotides read TGTGCCAGCAGCCGGGACGACGGTACGCAGTATTTT. Translated: CASSRDDGTQYF.

V and J are TRBV5-1 and TRBJ2-1; the D gene could be TRBD1 or TRBD2 (7 bases each). V was trimmed by 4 bases and J by 10 bases, leaving 21 bases between them. CDR1 SGHRS and CDR2 YFSETQ come from the germline V gene. The CDR3 length is 15 residues. CDR3 in amino acids: CASSLTQGGGGEQFF. The CDR3 nucleotides read TGCGCCAGCAGCCTAACCCAGGGGGGGGGCGGCGAGCAGTTCTTC. The variable domain in full, completed from reference TRBV5-1 and TRBJ2-1, reads KAGVTQTPRYLIKTRGQQVTLSCSPISGHRSVSWYQQTPGQGLQFLFEYFSETQRNKGNFPGRFSGRQFSNSRSEMNVSTLELGDSALYLCASSLTQGGGGEQFFGPGTRLTVL.

The table lists this clonotype with a few counts. The chain uses TRBV7-2 and TRBJ1-1; the D gene is possibly TRBD1 (5 bases). The CDR3 has 16 residues. The V and J ends lost 3 bases and 10 bases respectively, with 24 bases between them. CDR1 SGHTA and CDR2 FQGNSA come from the germline V gene. This CDR3 is CASSLFGAGSPLRAFF. In nucleotides, the CDR3 is TGTGCCAGCAGCTTGTTTGGGGCAGGGTCACCGCTACGAGCTTTCTTT.

There are a few counts of this clonotype. The chain uses TRBV18 and TRBJ2-7; a weak D match, TRBD2 (5 bases). Germline lookup yields CDR1 KGHSH and CDR2 LQKENI. CDR3 length: 16 amino acids. V was pared by 1 base and J by 4 bases, with 17 bases between. CDR3 nucleotides: TGTGCCAGCTCACCACTCGAGGGCGTGAATCTTTACGAGCAGTACTTC. As protein: CASSPLEGVNLYEQYF.

The chain is built from TRBV29-1 and TRBJ1-1; TRBD1 matches 11 bases. The CDR3 runs 14 residues. V shed 8 bases, J shed 3 bases, and the junction held 8 bases outside the gene matches. Germline V gives CDR1 SQVTM, CDR2 ANQGSEA. In nucleotides, the CDR3 is TGCAGCACTCGGACAGGGGGCGTGGACACTGAAGCTTTCTTT. Translation gives CSTRTGGVDTEAFF.

This clonotype is a singleton in its sample. V is TRBV4-3 and J is TRBJ2-2; no definite D call. CDR3 length equals 18 residues. Trimming removed 0 bases at V and 6 bases at J, with 20 bases between. The germline gives CDR1 LGHNA, CDR2 YSLEER. The CDR3 DNA is TGCGCCAGCAGCCAAGATCTTCCACACGTAGATTTGGCCGGGGAGCTGTTTTTT. It encodes CASSQDLPHVDLAGELFF.

This clonotype appeared a few times. The rearrangement links TRBV20-1 to TRBJ2-1, with D hard to call. The CDR3 loop spans 11 amino acids. Between the trimmed V and J ends, which lost 6 bases and 6 bases, there was a span of 9 bases. Germline CDR1 reads DFQATT; CDR2 reads SNEGSKA (reference sequence). The CDR3, as DNA: TGCAGTGCCGACCTAGGCAATGAGCAGTTCTTC. Residues: CSADLGNEQFF.

This clonotype has only a few counts. J is TRBJ2-7 and V is TRBV7-9; unclear D gene. Trimming stripped 1 base from V and 2 bases from J, with 9 bases between. Germline V CDR1 and CDR2: SEHNR, FQNEAQ (reference sequence). The CDR3 has 14 amino acids. This CDR3 reads CASSLGFPPYEQYF. CDR3 nucleotides: TGTGCCAGCAGCTTAGGATTCCCCCCCTACGAGCAGTACTTC.

The chain uses TRBV27 and TRBJ1-2, with TRBD1 matching 7 bases. CDR3 length equals 13 residues. Germline V gene data show CDR1 as MNHEY and CDR2 as SMNVEV (reference sequence). Trimming removed 11 bases from V and 3 bases from J; junction bases left unmatched: 9. CDR3 DNA sequence: TGTGCCTCCCAGGGGGACAGTGACTATGGCTACACCTTC. Amino acid sequence: CASQGDSDYGYTF.

This clonotype was detected ten times or more. The chain has TRBV29-1 and TRBJ2-7, with D perhaps TRBD1 (6 bases). This CDR3 spans 15 amino acids. Germline assignment: CDR1 SQVTM and CDR2 ANQGSEA. V lost 0 bases to trimming and J lost 2 bases, with 14 bases between them. CDR3 amino acids: CSVEDWTDPPYEQYF. The CDR3, as DNA: TGCAGCGTTGAAGATTGGACAGATCCTCCCTACGAGCAGTACTTC.

The chain recombines TRBV5-5 with TRBJ2-7; TRBD1 matches at 10 bases. CDR1 and CDR2 (germline): SGHKS, YYEKEE (reference sequence). V lost 4 bases, J lost 5 bases, and 12 bases stayed unmatched. CDR3 size: 16 residues. The CDR3 spells CASSPTAGTGAHEQYF. The CDR3 region has the DNA TGTGCCAGCAGCCCCACAGCCGGGACAGGGGCCCACGAGCAGTACTTC.

Concerning this clonotype itself: The junction and the germline gene differ at one end; a read error may be behind it. The gene calls are TRBV5-1 and TRBJ2-1, with D possibly matching TRBD2 (5 bases). The CDR3 is made up of 13 amino acids. From germline, CDR1 is SGHRS and CDR2 YFSETQ. The chain's CDR3 is CASSLEGITEPFF. DNA for the CDR3: TGCGCCAGCAGCTTAGAGGGTATTACCGAGCCGTTCTTC.

The chain uses TRBV7-9 and TRBJ1-2, with 7 bases lining up with TRBD1. Trimming removed 6 bases from V and 0 bases from J; junction bases left unmatched: 7. CDR1 and CDR2 (germline): SEHNR, FQNEAQ (reference sequence). The CDR3 length is 15 residues. Here the CDR3 reads CASSPPGTANYGYTF. The CDR3 coding sequence is TGTGCCAGCAGTCCCCCCGGGACAGCTAACTATGGCTACACCTTC.

Regarding this clonotype: Being one base from a much bigger clone, this may be a read error. The V and J genes are TRBV7-6 and TRBJ2-7; D is perhaps TRBD1 or TRBD2 (5 bases each). Germline loops: CDR1 SGHVS, CDR2 FNYEAQ. The germline V and J ends were trimmed by 5 bases and 2 bases, with 10 bases remaining between them. This CDR3 region has 13 residues. The CDR3 bases are TGTGCCAGCAGCACGGGACGGACCTACGAGCAGTACTTC. Amino acids: CASSTGRTYEQYF.

V is TRBV2 and J is TRBJ1-1, with 7 bases fitting TRBD1. Trimming removed 4 bases from V and 5 bases from J; junction bases left unmatched: 10. The germline V gene encodes CDR1 SNHLY and CDR2 FYNNEI. This CDR3 is built from 15 residues. CDR3 sequence (DNA): TGTGCCAGCAGTGGGGACAGCCGGGTGGGAACTGAAGCTTTCTTT. Residues: CASSGDSRVGTEAFF.

This clonotype has a handful of counts. The genes are TRBV7-7 and TRBJ2-1, with D uncertain. V lost 0 bases and J lost 2, with 2 bases in between. CDR1 and CDR2 (germline): SSHAT, FNYEAQ (reference sequence). There are 13 residues in the CDR3. CDR3 loop: CASSLATYNEQFF. The CDR3 region has the DNA TGTGCCAGCAGCTTAGCCACCTACAATGAGCAGTTCTTC.

The table lists this clonotype with a few counts. This chain connects TRBV18 to TRBJ2-4; no firm D call. This CDR3 comprises 15 residues. Germline V lookup: CDR1 KGHSH, CDR2 LQKENI. V was trimmed by 1 base and J by 1 base, leaving 8 bases between them. The CDR3 DNA follows: TGTGCCAGCTCACCACAGGAGTCGGCCAAAAACATTCAGTACTTC. This encodes CASSPQESAKNIQYF.

J is TRBJ2-1 and V is TRBV5-1; D possibly corresponds to TRBD1 (6 bases). Per germline, CDR1 SGHRS and CDR2 YFSETQ. This CDR3 has 14 amino acids. The V end was cut by 2 bases, the J end by 4 bases, with 10 bases between. CDR3 loop: CASSLQGGYNEQFF. CDR3 sequence (DNA): TGCGCCAGCAGCTTACAAGGGGGTTACAATGAGCAGTTCTTC.

In this sample, this clonotype turned up a few times. The junction differs from germline at one of its ends, possibly a read error. This chain connects TRBV5-1 to TRBJ2-2, with TRBD1 matching over 9 bases. This CDR3 comprises 15 residues. Germline V CDR1 and CDR2: SGHRS, YFSETQ. Here the CDR3 DNA reads TGCGCCAGCTGGAAGGGACAGGGTAACAACGGGGAGCTGTTTTTT. Residues: CASWKGQGNNGELFF.

This clonotype was recorded at least ten times. The chain uses TRBV7-8 and TRBJ2-3; weak D call: TRBD2 (5 bases). The CDR3 spans 16 residues. In germline, CDR1 is SGHVS, CDR2 FQNEAQ. The V gene lost 2 bases and the J gene lost 0 bases, with 12 bases spanning the gap. The CDR3 region is CASSLMSGSSTDTQYF. The CDR3 coding sequence is TGTGCCAGCAGCTTAATGAGCGGTTCTAGCACAGATACGCAGTATTTT.

In this sample, this clonotype turned up a few times. The gene calls are TRBV5-4 and TRBJ1-2; possibly TRBD1 for D (5 bases). The CDR3 consists of 13 residues. Trimming removed 2 bases from V and 3 bases from J, with 8 bases in between. CDR1 and CDR2 from the germline V gene are SGHNT and YYREEE (reference sequence). As DNA, the CDR3 is TGTGCCAGCAGCTTCGGGGGGGACTATGGCTACACCTTC. Residues: CASSFGGDYGYTF.